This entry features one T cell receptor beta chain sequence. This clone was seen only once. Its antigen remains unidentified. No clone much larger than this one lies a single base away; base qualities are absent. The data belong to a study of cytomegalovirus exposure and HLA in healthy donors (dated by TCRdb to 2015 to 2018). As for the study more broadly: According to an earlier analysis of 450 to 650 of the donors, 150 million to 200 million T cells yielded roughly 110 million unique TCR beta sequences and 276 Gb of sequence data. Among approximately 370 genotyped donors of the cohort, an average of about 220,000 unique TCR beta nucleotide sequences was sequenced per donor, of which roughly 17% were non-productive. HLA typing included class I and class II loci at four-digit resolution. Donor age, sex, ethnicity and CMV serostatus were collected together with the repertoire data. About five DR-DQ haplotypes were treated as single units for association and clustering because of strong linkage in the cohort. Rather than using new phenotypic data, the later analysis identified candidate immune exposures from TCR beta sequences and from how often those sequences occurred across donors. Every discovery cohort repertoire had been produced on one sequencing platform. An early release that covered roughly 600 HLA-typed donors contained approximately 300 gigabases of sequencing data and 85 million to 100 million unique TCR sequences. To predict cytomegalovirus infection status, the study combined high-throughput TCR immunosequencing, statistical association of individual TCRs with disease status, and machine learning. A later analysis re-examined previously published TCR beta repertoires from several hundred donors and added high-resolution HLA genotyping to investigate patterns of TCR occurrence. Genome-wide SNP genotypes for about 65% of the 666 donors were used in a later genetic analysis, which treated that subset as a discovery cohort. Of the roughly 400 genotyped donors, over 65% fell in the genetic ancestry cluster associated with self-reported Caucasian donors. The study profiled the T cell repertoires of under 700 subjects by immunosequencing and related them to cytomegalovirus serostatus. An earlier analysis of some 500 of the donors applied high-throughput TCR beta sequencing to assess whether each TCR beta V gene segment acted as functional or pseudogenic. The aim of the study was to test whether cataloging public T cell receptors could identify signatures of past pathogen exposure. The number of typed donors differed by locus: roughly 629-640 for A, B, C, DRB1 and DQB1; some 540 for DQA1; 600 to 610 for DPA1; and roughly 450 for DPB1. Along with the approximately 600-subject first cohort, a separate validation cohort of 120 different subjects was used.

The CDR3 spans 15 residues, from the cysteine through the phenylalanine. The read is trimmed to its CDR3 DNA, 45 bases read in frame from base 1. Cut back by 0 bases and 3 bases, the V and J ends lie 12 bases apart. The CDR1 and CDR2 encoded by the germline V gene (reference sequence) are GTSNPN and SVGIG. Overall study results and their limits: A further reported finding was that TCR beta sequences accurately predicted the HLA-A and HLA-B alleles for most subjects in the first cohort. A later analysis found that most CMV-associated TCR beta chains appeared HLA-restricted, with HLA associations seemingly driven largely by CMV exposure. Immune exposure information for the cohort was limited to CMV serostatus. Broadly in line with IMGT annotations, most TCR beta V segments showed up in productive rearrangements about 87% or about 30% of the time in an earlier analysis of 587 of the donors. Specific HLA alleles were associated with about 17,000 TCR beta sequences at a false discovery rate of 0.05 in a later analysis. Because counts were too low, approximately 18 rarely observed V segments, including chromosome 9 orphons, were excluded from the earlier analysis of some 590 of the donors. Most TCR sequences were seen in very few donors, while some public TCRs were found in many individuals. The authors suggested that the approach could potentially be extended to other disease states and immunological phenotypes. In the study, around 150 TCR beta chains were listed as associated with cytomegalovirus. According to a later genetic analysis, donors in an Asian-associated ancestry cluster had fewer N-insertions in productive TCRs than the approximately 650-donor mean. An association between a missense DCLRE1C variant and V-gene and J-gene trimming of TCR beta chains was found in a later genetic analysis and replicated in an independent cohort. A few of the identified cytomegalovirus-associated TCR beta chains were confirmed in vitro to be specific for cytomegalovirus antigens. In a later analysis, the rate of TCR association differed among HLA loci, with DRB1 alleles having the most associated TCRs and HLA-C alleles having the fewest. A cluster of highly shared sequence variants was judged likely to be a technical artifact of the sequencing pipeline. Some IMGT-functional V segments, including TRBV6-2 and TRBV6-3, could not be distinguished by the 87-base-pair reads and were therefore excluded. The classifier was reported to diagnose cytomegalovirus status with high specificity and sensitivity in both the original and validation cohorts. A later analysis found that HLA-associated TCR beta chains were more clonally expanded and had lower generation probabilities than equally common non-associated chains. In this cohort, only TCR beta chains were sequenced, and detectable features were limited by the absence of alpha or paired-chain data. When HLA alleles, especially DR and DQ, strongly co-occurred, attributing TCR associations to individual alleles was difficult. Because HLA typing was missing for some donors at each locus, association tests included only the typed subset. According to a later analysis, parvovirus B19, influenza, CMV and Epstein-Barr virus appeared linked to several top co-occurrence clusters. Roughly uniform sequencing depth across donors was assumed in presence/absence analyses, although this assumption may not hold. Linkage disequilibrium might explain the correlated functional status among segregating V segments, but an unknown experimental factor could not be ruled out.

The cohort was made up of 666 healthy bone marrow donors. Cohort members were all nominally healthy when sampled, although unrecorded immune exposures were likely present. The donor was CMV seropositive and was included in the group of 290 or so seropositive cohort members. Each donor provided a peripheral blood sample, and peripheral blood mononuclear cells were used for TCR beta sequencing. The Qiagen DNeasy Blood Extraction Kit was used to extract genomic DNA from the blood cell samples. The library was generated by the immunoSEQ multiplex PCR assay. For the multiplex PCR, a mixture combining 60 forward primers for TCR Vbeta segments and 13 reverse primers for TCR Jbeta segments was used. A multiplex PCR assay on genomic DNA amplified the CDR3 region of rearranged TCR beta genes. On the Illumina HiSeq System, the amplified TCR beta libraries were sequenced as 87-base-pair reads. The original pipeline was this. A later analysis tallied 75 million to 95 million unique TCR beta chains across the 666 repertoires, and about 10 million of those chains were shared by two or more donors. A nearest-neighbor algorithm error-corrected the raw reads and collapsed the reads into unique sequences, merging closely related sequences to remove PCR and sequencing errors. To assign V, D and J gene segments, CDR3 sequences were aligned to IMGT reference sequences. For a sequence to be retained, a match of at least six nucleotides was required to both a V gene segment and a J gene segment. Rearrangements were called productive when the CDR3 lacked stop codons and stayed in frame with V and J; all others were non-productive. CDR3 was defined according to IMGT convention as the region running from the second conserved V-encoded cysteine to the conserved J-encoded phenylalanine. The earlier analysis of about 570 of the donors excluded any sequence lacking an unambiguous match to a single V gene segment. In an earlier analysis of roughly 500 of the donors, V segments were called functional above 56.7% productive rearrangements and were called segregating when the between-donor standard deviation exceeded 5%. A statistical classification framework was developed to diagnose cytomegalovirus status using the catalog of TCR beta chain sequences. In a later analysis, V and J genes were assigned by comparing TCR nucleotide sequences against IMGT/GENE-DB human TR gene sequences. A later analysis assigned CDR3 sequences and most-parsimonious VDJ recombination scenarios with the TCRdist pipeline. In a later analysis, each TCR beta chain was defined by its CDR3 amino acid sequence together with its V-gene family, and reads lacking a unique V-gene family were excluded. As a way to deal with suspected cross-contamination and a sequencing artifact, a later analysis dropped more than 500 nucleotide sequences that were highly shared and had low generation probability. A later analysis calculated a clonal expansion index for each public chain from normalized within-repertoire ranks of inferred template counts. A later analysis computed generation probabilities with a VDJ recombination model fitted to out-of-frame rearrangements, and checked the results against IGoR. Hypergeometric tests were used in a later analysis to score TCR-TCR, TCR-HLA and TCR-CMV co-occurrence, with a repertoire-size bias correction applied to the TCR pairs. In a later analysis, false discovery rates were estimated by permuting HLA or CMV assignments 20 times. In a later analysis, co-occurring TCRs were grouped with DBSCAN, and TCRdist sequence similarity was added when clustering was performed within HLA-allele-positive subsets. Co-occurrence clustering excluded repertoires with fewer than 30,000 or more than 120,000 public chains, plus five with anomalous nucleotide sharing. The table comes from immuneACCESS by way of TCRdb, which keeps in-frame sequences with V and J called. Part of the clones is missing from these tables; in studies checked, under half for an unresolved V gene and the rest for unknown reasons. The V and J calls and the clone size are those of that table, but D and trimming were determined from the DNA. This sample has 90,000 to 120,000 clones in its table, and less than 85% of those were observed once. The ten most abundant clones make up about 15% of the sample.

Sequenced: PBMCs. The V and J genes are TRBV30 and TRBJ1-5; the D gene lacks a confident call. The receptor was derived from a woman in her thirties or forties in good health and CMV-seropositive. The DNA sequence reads TGTGCCTGGAGTGTACTGGGTAGCAACAATCAGCCCCAGCATTTT. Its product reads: CAWSVLGSNNQPQHF. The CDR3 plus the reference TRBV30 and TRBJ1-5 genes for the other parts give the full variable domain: SQTIHQWPATLVQPVGSPLSLECTVEGTSNPNLYWYRQAAGRGLQLLFYSVGIGQISSEVPQNLSASRPQDRQFILSSKKLLLSDSGFYLCAWSVLGSNNQPQHFGDGTRLSIL.